This TCR beta chain was retrieved from a study of OX40 agonist ivuxolimab in advanced cancers. This clone was observed a single time. The table came from immunoSEQ multiplex PCR; TCRdb's copy has only in-frame clones and leaves some out. The sample yields around 45,000 clones, 84% seen once. Per germline, CDR1 MGHRA and CDR2 YSYEKL. Trimming left V 3 bases short and J 4 bases short, with 9 bases between. The CDR3 runs 13 residues. The specimen comprised CD4+ or CD8+ T cells sorted from blood, sampled in a trial of the OX40 agonist ivuxolimab. This TCR was recovered from an adult with an advanced solid tumor such as melanoma, head and neck, liver or kidney cancer. The chain has TRBV4-1 and TRBJ1-2; D is undetermined. The chain's CDR3 is CASSHEQGYGYTF. CDR3 coding DNA: TGCGCCAGCAGCCATGAACAAGGCTATGGCTACACCTTC.